The T cell receptor beta chain under discussion was sequenced for a study of blood T cell repertoires in COVID-19. About this clone: In the same sample, other DNA sequences code for this CDR3.

In the original analysis: Cell counts per sample came from amplifying reference gene primers. Data came from immunoSEQ multiplex PCR; TCRdb stores just in-frame clones and leaves some out. V, J and clone size are taken as reported in that table, and D and trimming were inferred from the DNA itself. The table has about 55,000 clones, roughly 87% seen once. Per germline, CDR1 SGHTA and CDR2 FQGNSA. This CDR3 contains 14 residues. The V and J ends lost 4 bases and 2 bases respectively, with 9 bases between them. The V gene is TRBV7-2, the J gene TRBJ1-5; TRBD1 might be the D (6 bases). The origin of this receptor is a man aged 40-50 years with COVID-19, enrolled during active disease. The source material was peripheral blood. The DNA of the CDR3 is TGTGCCAGCAGCTCCCGGACAGGCAATCAGCCCCAGCATTTT. Its protein product is CASSSRTGNQPQHF.